The 24 T cell receptor beta chains below come from one sample, sequenced in a study of cytomegalovirus exposure and HLA in healthy donors. The PCR used 60 Vbeta and 13 Jbeta primers. TCRdb's table, derived via immunoSEQ multiplex PCR, lists solely in-frame clones and lacks some. Here the sample spans about 170,000 clones, 84% being singletons. The sequencing input was PBMCs. The receptors were sampled from a boy aged 2 to 10 in good health and CMV-seronegative.

The chain couples TRBV4-1 to TRBJ2-7, with TRBD1 identical over 10 bases. The CDR3 has 15 residues. Germline V gives CDR1 MGHRA, CDR2 YSYEKL. V gave up 1 base and J gave up 3 bases; unmatched junction bases: 3. Here the CDR3 DNA reads TGCGCCAGCAGCCAAGGGGACAGGGGTATCTACGAGCAGTACTTC. It encodes CASSQGDRGIYEQYF.

The CDR3 sequence: CASSLNQGYEQYF. CDR3 sequence (DNA): TGTGCCAGTAGCCTCAACCAGGGCTACGAGCAGTACTTC. The chain couples TRBV19 to TRBJ2-7; D might be TRBD1 (5 bases). The germline gives CDR1 LNHDA, CDR2 SQIVND (reference sequence). This CDR3 spans 13 amino acids. V shed 6 bases and J shed 3 bases, with 12 bases lying between them.

The V call is TRBV19, the J call TRBJ2-7, with 11 nucleotides matching TRBD1. Germline CDR1 LNHDA, CDR2 SQIVND (reference sequence). The V gene end was trimmed by 6 bases and the J gene end by 1 base; junction bases not matched to a gene: 11. This CDR3 comprises 17 residues. CDR3 residues: CASSAFVGTGGSYEQYV. The CDR3 nucleotides are TGTGCCAGTAGCGCGTTCGTCGGGACAGGGGGGTCCTACGAGCAGTACGTC.

This clone has only a few counts. This chain links TRBV7-9 with TRBJ1-1; D is ambiguous. CDR3 size: 15 residues. The V end lost 3 bases, the J end lost 11 bases, and 22 bases lay between the germline ends. Germline lookup yields CDR1 SEHNR and CDR2 FQNEAQ (reference sequence). The CDR3 loop reads CASSFLVAEGRGAFF. CDR3 in DNA: TGTGCCAGCAGCTTCTTGGTGGCGGAAGGTAGAGGGGCTTTCTTT.

The chain employs TRBV19 and TRBJ1-1; 7 nucleotides line up with TRBD1. The J segment lost 11 bases and the V segment lost 4 bases, leaving 10 bases of the junction unmatched. The CDR3 is made up of 13 amino acids. Looked up from germline, CDR1 is LNHDA and CDR2 is SQIVND (reference sequence). The CDR3 sequence is CASSTIGTVGAFF. CDR3 sequence (DNA): TGTGCCAGTAGTACTATCGGGACAGTTGGGGCTTTCTTT.

CDR3 in amino acids: CASSRGQQPGETQYF. The DNA of the CDR3 is TGTGCCAGCAGCCGGGGTCAGCAACCCGGGGAGACCCAGTACTTC. The chain recombines TRBV6-5 with TRBJ2-5; D is possibly TRBD2 (5 bases). In germline, CDR1 is MNHEY, CDR2 SVGAGI. The CDR3 is 15 residues long. The germline V and J ends were trimmed by 6 bases and 5 bases, with 19 bases remaining between them.

V gene TRBV30 combines with J gene TRBJ2-2; TRBD2 aligns across 7 bases. The CDR3 is 15 amino acids. CDR1 GTSNPN and CDR2 SVGIG come from the germline V gene (reference sequence). V shed 0 bases and J 4 bases; nucleotides not matched to a gene: 5. CDR3 coding DNA: TGTGCCTGGAGTGTACTGGGAGGGGCCACCGGGGAGCTGTTTTTT. This sequence encodes CAWSVLGGATGELFF.

The chain couples TRBV4-1 to TRBJ1-2; 7 bases are shared with TRBD1. Germline lookup yields CDR1 MGHRA and CDR2 YSYEKL. CDR3 length: 15 amino acids. J lost 5 bases, V lost 0 bases, and 6 bases had no gene match. CDR3 region: CASSQDPQGVYGYTF. In DNA form, the CDR3 reads TGCGCCAGCAGCCAAGATCCTCAGGGGGTGTATGGCTACACCTTC.

The J gene is TRBJ2-7, the V gene TRBV29-1; 13 bases fit TRBD2. Germline-derived CDR1 and CDR2 are SQVTM and ANQGSEA. The ends lost 7 bases at V and 4 bases at J; junction bases unmatched: 1. This CDR3 has 12 residues. The CDR3 nucleotides are TGCAGCGGGGGACTAGCGGGATACGAGCAGTACTTC. Amino acid sequence: CSGGLAGYEQYF.

This chain uses TRBV14 with TRBJ1-2; D call uncertain. Trimming stripped 5 bases from V and 3 bases from J, with 13 bases between. Per germline, CDR1 SGHDN and CDR2 FVKESK. The CDR3 covers 14 residues. The CDR3: CASSVQDFDYGYTF. The CDR3 DNA sequence: TGTGCCAGCAGCGTCCAGGACTTCGACTATGGCTACACCTTC.

This clone has just one count. The rearrangement links TRBV5-1 to TRBJ2-3; D is perhaps TRBD2 (6 bases). Trimming pared 5 bases from V and 0 bases from J, leaving 13 bases between. The germline V gene has CDR1 SGHRS and CDR2 YFSETQ. The CDR3 consists of 15 residues. The CDR3 here is CASRGLLPSTDTQYF. DNA for the CDR3: TGCGCCAGCAGGGGACTTCTTCCTAGCACAGATACGCAGTATTTT.

The chain couples TRBV5-1 to TRBJ2-7; D might be TRBD2 (5 bases). Germline values: CDR1 SGHRS, CDR2 YFSETQ. The CDR3 is 14 residues long. Trimming stripped 4 bases from V and 7 bases from J, with 18 bases between. The CDR3 DNA is TGCGCCAGCAGCCACAGCGAGGGTTTTGGGGAGCAGTACTTC. This codes for CASSHSEGFGEQYF.

The rearrangement uses TRBV2 and TRBJ1-5; 8 bases align to TRBD1. Germline CDR1 reads SNHLY; CDR2 reads FYNNEI. The CDR3 loop spans 15 amino acids. Trimming cost V 7 bases and J 3 bases; bases outside gene matches: 8. The CDR3 sequence is CASKFSTGDNQPQHF. The CDR3 coding sequence is TGTGCCAGCAAATTTTCGACAGGGGACAATCAGCCCCAGCATTTT.

The genes are TRBV13 and TRBJ2-1, with 8 bases matching TRBD2. The CDR3 length is 17 residues. Germline V lookup: CDR1 PRHDT, CDR2 FYEKMQ (reference sequence). V was pared by 5 bases and J by 5 bases, with 14 bases of the junction left unmatched. The CDR3 DNA is TGTGCCAGCAGCCTAAGGGGGGAGCGGGAGCCCGACAATGAGCAGTTCTTC. It encodes CASSLRGEREPDNEQFF.

The V gene is TRBV5-6, the J gene TRBJ1-6, with a weak D call TRBD1 (6 bases). Trimming cost V 3 bases and J 11 bases, with 21 bases left between them. Germline-derived CDR1 and CDR2 are SGHDT and YYEEEE. CDR3 length equals 16 residues. The CDR3 protein is CASSYIKPGGDAPLHF. The CDR3 coding sequence is TGTGCCAGCAGCTACATCAAACCGGGGGGCGATGCACCCCTCCACTTT.

The rearrangement uses TRBV5-4 and TRBJ1-1; D not certain. The V gene lost 5 bases and the J gene lost 0 bases, with 11 bases spanning the gap. CDR3 size: 14 residues. CDR1 is SGHNT and CDR2 is YYREEE in the germline V gene (reference sequence). Written as DNA, the CDR3 is TGTGCCAGCAGTTATGGCCCTTTGAACACTGAAGCTTTCTTT. Residues: CASSYGPLNTEAFF.

The chain employs TRBV4-1 and TRBJ1-2; D may be TRBD1 (6 bases). The CDR3 has 14 amino acids. V was cut by 3 bases and J by 2 bases, with 10 bases left in between. Looked up from germline, CDR1 is MGHRA and CDR2 is YSYEKL. CDR3 protein: CASSQNRENYGYTF. CDR3 bases: TGCGCCAGCAGCCAGAACAGGGAAAACTATGGCTACACCTTC.

For the CDR3, the DNA is TGTGCCAGCAGTTACACAAGACAGGGGGCGAGTGGCTACACCTTC. This encodes CASSYTRQGASGYTF. The V and J genes are TRBV6-5 and TRBJ1-2; TRBD1 aligns across 10 bases. Germline values: CDR1 MNHEY, CDR2 SVGAGI. J lost 7 bases, V lost 2 bases, and 7 bases had no gene match. The CDR3 length is 15 residues.

V usage is TRBV6-1 and J usage is TRBJ1-1; D is uncertain. Trimming cost V 3 bases and J 10 bases, with 12 bases left between them. The CDR3 sequence is 12 residues long. Germline CDR1 MNHNS, CDR2 SASEGT. CDR3 bases: TGTGCCAGCAGTGAGAGCGCAGAGGGAGCTTTCTTT. Its translation is CASSESAEGAFF.

This sequence joins TRBV19 and TRBJ2-3, with 12 positions matching TRBD2. There are 16 residues in the CDR3. V lost 6 bases and J lost 6; bases outside the gene matches: 10. Germline V gene sequence: CDR1 LNHDA, CDR2 SQIVND (reference sequence). The CDR3 nucleotides read TGTGCCAGTAGGGGGGGGCTAGCGGGAGGGAGCGATACGCAGTATTTT. Its translation: CASRGGLAGGSDTQYF.

The chain links TRBV9 to TRBJ2-3; TRBD2 matches at 10 bases. Germline V gene data show CDR1 as SGDLS and CDR2 as YYNGEE. The CDR3 loop spans 16 amino acids. Trimming cost V 4 bases and J 1 base; bases outside gene matches: 6. The CDR3 region is CASSPGTSGGTDTQYF. In DNA, the CDR3 is TGTGCCAGCAGCCCGGGTACTAGCGGGGGCACAGATACGCAGTATTTT.

The chain recombines TRBV18 with TRBJ2-3; D is perhaps TRBD2 (5 bases). Germline V lookup: CDR1 KGHSH, CDR2 LQKENI. Trimming took off 3 bases at V and 5 bases at J, with 9 bases between the two ends. The length of the CDR3 is 13 residues. The CDR3 spells CASSPSAGDTQYF. The CDR3 coding sequence is TGTGCCAGCTCACCGTCTGCGGGAGATACGCAGTATTTT.

The chain employs TRBV30 and TRBJ2-7; TRBD1 might be the D (5 bases). The ends were cut back, 2 bases at V and 6 bases at J, with 14 bases in the middle. The CDR3 sequence is 13 residues long. Germline V gene sequence: CDR1 GTSNPN, CDR2 SVGIG (reference sequence). This CDR3 is CAWSTGALSEQYF. The CDR3 DNA sequence: TGTGCCTGGAGTACAGGTGCCCTCTCCGAGCAGTACTTC.

This rearrangement joins TRBV6-4 to TRBJ2-1; 7 positions agree with TRBD1. The CDR3 extends over 15 amino acids. Germline V gene lookup returns CDR1 MRHNA and CDR2 SNTAGT. With V trimmed by 3 bases and J by 4 bases, 6 bases remained unmatched. This chain's CDR3 is CASSEEAGGYNEQFF. The CDR3 nucleotides read TGTGCCAGCAGTGAAGAGGCAGGGGGATACAATGAGCAGTTCTTC.